The 3 T cell receptor beta chains below were found in one sample sequenced in a study of cytomegalovirus exposure and HLA in healthy donors. Both 60 Vbeta primers and 13 Jbeta primers went into the PCR. Sequencing was performed with immunoSEQ multiplex PCR; in TCRdb, only in-frame clones are kept and a portion is missing. This table holds 150,000 to 200,000 clones, roughly 90% found once. The source material was PBMCs. The receptors were sampled from a boy aged 2 to 9 in good health and CMV-seronegative.

V usage is TRBV5-6 and J usage is TRBJ1-6; D gene ambiguous. Between the trimmed V and J ends, which lost 1 base and 10 bases, there was a span of 9 bases. Germline values: CDR1 SGHDT, CDR2 YYEEEE. This CDR3 spans 13 amino acids. In DNA form, the CDR3 reads TGTGCCAGCAGCTTGTTCTTAGAGTCACCCCTCCACTTT. This encodes CASSLFLESPLHF.

V is TRBV5-1 and J is TRBJ2-3, with 10 bases lining up with TRBD1. Germline lookup yields CDR1 SGHRS and CDR2 YFSETQ. The J segment lost 6 bases and the V segment lost 0 bases, leaving 1 base of the junction unmatched. This CDR3 contains 14 residues. The CDR3 DNA reads TGCGCCAGCAGCTTGGCGGGACAGGGGGATACGCAGTATTTT. Residues: CASSLAGQGDTQYF. The full variable domain, in which reference TRBV5-1 and TRBJ2-3 provide the parts outside the CDR3, is KAGVTQTPRYLIKTRGQQVTLSCSPISGHRSVSWYQQTPGQGLQFLFEYFSETQRNKGNFPGRFSGRQFSNSRSEMNVSTLELGDSALYLCASSLAGQGDTQYFGPGTRLTVL.

The chain uses TRBV6-5 and TRBJ1-5; possibly TRBD1 for D (6 bases). The CDR3 extends over 16 amino acids. The germline V and J ends were trimmed by 2 bases and 1 base, with 12 bases remaining between them. CDR1 MNHEY and CDR2 SVGAGI come from the germline V gene. CDR3 amino acids: CASSYNRVGSNQPQHF. The CDR3 coding sequence is TGTGCCAGCAGTTACAACAGGGTTGGAAGCAATCAGCCCCAGCATTTT.